This TCR beta chain was observed in a study of blood T cell repertoires in COVID-19. Turning to the study itself: Researchers got acute and convalescent COVID-19 samples from the United States, Italy and Spain. T cells, B-cell-depleted T cells, or PBMCs provided the cDNA or gDNA that served as material.

The V and J ends lost 6 bases and 6 bases, in that order; junction bases with no gene match: 6. The CDR3 has 13 residues. How the authors handled the data: How many nucleated cells were present was estimated from reference gene primer amplification. Assay: immunoSEQ multiplex PCR; the TCRdb copy retains only in-frame clones and omits some. That table supplies the V and J calls and clone size; D and trimming were determined from the DNA. Of more than 150,000 clones in the sample, about nine tenths were seen once. The sequencing input was peripheral blood. This receptor was taken from a man between 65 and 85 years old with active or convalescent COVID-19. The chain joins TRBV12-3 or TRBV12-4 to TRBJ1-2; 8 nucleotides line up with TRBD1. The CDR3 DNA sequence: TGTGCCAGCAGCCTGGACAGGGTGGATGGCTACACCTTC. Protein sequence: CASSLDRVDGYTF.